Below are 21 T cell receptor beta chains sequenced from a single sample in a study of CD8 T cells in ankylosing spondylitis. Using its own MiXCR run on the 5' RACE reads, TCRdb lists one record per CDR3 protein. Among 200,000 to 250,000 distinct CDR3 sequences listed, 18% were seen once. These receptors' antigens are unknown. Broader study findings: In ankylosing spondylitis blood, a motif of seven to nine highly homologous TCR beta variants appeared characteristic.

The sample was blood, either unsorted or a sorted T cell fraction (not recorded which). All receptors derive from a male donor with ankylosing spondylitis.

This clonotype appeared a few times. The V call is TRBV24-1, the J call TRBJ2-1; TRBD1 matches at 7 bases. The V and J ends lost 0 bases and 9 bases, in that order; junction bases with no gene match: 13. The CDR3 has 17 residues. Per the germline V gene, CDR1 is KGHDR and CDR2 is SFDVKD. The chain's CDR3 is CATSDLELGTEYGEQFF. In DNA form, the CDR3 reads TGTGCCACCAGTGATTTGGAGTTGGGGACAGAGTACGGTGAGCAGTTCTTC.

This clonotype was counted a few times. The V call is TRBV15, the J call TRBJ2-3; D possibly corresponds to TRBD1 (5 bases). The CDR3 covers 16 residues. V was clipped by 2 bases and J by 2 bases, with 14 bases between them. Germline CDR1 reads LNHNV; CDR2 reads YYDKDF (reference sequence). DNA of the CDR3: TGTGCCACCAGCAGATTTCGAGACAGCTTCACAGATACGCAGTATTTT. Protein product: CATSRFRDSFTDTQYF.

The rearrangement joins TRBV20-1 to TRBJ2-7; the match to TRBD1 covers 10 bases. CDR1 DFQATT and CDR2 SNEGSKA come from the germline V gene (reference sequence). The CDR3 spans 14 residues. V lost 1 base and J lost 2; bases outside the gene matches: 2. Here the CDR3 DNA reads TGCAGTGCTAGAGCCGGGACAGGGGCCTACGAGCAGTACTTC. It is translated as CSARAGTGAYEQYF.

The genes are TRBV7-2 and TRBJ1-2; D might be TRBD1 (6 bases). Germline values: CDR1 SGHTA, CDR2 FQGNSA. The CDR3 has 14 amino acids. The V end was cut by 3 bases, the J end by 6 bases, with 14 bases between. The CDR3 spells CASSLTTGTDGYTF. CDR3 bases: TGTGCCAGCAGCTTGACTACAGGGACGGATGGCTACACCTTC.

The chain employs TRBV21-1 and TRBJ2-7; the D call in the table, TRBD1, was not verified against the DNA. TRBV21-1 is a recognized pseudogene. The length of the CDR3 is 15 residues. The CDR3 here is CASSKEGQGSYEQYF. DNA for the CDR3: TGTGCCAGCAGCAAGGAGGGACAGGGGTCCTACGAGCAGTACTTC.

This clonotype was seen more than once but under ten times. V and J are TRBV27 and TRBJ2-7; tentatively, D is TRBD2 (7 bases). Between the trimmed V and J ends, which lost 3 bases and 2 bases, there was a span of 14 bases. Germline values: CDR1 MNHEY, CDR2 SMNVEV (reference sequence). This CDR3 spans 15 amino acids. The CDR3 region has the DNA TGTGCCAGCAGTTTTTGGGGAGGGGGGACCTACGAGCAGTACTTC. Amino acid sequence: CASSFWGGGTYEQYF.

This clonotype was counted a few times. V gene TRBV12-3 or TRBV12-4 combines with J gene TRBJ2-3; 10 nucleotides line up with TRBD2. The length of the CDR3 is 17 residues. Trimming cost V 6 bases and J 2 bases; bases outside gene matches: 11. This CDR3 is CASSPLAGDLLTDTQYF. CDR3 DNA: TGTGCCAGCAGCCCCCTAGCGGGGGACCTTCTCACAGATACGCAGTATTTT.

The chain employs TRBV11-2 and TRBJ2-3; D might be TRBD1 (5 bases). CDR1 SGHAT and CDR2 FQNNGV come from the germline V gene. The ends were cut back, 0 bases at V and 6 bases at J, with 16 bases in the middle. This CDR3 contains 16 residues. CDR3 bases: TGTGCCAGCAGCTTAGAGGCAGGGCTTTGGTCGGATACGCAGTATTTT. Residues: CASSLEAGLWSDTQYF.

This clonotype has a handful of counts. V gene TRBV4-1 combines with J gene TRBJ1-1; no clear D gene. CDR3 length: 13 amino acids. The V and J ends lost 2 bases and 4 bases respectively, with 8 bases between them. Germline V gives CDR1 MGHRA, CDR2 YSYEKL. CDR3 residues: CASSQQLSTEAFF. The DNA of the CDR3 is TGCGCCAGCAGCCAACAACTAAGCACTGAAGCTTTCTTT.

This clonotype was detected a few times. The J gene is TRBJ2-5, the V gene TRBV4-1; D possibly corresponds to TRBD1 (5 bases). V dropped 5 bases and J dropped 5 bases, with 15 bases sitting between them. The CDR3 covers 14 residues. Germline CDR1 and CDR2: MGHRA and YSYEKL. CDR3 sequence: CASSSLREGETQYF. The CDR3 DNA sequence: TGCGCCAGCAGCAGTCTCAGGGAAGGGGAGACCCAGTACTTC.

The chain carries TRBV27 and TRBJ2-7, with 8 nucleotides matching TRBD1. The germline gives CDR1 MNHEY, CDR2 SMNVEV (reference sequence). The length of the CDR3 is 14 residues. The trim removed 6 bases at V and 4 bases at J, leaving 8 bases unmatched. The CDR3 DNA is TGTGCCAGCAGGCAGGACAGGGATCGATACGAGCAGTACTTC. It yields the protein CASRQDRDRYEQYF.

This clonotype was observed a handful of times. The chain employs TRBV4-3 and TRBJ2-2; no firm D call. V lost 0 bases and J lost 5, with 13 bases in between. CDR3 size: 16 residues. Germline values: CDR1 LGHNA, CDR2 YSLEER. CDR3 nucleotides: TGCGCCAGCAGCCAAGATAAGGGCTTGGAAACCGGGGAGCTGTTTTTT. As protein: CASSQDKGLETGELFF.

Written as DNA, the CDR3 is TGTGCCAGCAGTTTAGAGAGGACAGGGGAGCGCGCCACTGAAGCTTTCTTT. Encoded protein: CASSLERTGERATEAFF. This sequence joins TRBV12-3 or TRBV12-4 and TRBJ1-1; TRBD1 agrees at 9 bases. J gave up 4 bases and V 1 base, and 10 bases lay outside the gene matches. CDR3 size: 17 residues.

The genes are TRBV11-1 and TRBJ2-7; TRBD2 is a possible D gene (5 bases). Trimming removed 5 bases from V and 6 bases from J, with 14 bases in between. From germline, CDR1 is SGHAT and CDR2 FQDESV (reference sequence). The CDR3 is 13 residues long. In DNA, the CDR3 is TGTGCCAGCAGCCCCCGGGGTAGAGGCGAGCAGTACTTC. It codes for CASSPRGRGEQYF.

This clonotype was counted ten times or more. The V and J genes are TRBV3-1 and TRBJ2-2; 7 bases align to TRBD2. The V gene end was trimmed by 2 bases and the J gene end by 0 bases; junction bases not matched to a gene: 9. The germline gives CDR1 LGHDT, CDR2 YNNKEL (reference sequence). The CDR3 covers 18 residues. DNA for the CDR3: TGTGCCAGCAGCCAAAGGTCCGGGCTAGCGGCGAACACCGGGGAGCTGTTTTTT. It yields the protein CASSQRSGLAANTGELFF. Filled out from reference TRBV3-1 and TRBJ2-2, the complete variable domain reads DTAVSQTPKYLVTQMGNDKSIKCEQNLGHDTMYWYKQDSKKFLKIMFSYNNKELIINETVPNRFSPKSPDKAHLNLHINSLELGDSAVYFCASSQRSGLAANTGELFFGEGSRLTVL.

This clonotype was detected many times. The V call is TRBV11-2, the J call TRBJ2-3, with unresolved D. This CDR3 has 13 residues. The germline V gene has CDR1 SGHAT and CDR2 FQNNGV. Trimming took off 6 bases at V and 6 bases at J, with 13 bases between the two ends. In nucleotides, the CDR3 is TGTGCCAGCAGTACCGAAGTGTTGGATACGCAGTATTTT. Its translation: CASSTEVLDTQYF.

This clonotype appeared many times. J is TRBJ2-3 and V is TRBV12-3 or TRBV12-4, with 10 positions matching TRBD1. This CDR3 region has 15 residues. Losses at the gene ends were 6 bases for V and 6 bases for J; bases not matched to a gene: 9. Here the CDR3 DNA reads TGTGCCAGCAGACGGAGACAGGGGGCATGGGATACGCAGTATTTT. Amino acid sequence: CASRRRQGAWDTQYF.

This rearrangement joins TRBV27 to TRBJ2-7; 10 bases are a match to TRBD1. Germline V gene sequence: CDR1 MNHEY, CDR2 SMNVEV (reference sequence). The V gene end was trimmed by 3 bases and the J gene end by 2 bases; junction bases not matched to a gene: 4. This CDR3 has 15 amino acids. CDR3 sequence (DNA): TGTGCCAGCAGTTTGGCCGGACAGGGGGCCTACGAGCAGTACTTC. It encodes CASSLAGQGAYEQYF.

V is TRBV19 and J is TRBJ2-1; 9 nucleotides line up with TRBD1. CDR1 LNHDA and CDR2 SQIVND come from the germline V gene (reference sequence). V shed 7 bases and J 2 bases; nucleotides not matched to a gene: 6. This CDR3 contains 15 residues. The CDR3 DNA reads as TGTGCCAGTACCATCGGACAGGGGCCCTACAATGAGCAGTTCTTC. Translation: CASTIGQGPYNEQFF.

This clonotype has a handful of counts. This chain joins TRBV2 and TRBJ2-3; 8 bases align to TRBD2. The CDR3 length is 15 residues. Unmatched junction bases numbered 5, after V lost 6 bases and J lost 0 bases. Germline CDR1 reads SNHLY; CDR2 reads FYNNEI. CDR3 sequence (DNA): TGTGCCAGCAGGACAGCGGGAGTAAGCACAGATACGCAGTATTTT. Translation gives CASRTAGVSTDTQYF.

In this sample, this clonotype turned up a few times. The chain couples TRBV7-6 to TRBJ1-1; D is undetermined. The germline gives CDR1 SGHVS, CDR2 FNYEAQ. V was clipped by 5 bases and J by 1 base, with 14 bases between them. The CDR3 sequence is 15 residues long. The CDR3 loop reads CASSRDTNSNTEAFF. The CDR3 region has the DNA TGTGCCAGCAGCCGAGACACCAACTCGAACACTGAAGCTTTCTTT.